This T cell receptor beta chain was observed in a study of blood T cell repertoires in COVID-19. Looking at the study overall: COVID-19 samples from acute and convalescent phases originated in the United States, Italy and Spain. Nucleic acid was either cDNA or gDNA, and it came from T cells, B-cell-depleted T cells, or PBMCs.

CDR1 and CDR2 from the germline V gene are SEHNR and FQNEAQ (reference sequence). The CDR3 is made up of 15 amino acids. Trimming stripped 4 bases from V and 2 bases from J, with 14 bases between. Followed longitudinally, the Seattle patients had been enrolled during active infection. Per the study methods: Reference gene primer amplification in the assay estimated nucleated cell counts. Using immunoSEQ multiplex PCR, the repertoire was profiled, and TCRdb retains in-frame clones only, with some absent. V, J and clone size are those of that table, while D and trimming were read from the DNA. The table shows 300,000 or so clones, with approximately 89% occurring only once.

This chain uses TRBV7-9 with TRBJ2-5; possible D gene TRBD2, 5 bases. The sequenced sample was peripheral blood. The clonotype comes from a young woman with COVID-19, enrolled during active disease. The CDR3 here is CASSSPLGGQETQYF. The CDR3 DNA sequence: TGTGCCAGCAGCTCCCCACTAGGTGGGCAAGAGACCCAGTACTTC.